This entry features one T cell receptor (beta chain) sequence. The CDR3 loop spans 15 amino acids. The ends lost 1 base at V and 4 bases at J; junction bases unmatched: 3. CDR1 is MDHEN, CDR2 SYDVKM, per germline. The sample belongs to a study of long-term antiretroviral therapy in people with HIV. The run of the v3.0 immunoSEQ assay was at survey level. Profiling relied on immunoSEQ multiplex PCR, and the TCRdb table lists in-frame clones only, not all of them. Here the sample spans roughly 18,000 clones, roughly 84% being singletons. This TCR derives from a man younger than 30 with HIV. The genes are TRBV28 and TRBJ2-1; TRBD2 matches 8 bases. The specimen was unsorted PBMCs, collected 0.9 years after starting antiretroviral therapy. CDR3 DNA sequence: TGTGCCAGCAGTTTATCTGGCGGGGGGTACAATGAGCAGTTCTTC. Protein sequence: CASSLSGGGYNEQFF.